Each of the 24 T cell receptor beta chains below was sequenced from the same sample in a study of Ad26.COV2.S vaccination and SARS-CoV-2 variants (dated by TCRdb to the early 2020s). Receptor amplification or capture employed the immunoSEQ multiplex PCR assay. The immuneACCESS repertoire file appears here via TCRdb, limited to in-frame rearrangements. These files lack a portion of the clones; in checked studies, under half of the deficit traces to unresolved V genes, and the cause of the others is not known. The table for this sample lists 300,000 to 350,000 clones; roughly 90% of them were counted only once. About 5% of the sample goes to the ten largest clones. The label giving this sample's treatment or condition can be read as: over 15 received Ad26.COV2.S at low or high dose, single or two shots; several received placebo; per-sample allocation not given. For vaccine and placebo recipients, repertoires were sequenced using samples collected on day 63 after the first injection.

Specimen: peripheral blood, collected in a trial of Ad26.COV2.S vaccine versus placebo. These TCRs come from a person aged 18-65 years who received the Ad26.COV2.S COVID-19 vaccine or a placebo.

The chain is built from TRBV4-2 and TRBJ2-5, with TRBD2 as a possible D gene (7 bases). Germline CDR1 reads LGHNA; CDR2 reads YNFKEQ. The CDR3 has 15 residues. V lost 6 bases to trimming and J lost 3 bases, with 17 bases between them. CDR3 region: CASRGGGSREETQYF. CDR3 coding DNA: TGTGCCAGCAGGGGGGGCGGGAGCAGGGAAGAGACCCAGTACTTC.

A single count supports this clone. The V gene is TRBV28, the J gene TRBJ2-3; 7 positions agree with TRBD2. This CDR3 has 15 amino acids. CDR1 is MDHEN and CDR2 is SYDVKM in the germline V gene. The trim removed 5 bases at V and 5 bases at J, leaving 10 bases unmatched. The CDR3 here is CASSRAGLDKDTQYF. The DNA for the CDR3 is TGTGCCAGCAGTAGGGCTGGACTAGATAAAGATACGCAGTATTTT.

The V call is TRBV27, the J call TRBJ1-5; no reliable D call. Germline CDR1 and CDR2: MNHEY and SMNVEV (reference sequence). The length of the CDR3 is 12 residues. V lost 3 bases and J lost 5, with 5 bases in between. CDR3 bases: TGTGCCAGCAGTTTCCACCATCAGCCCCAGCATTTT. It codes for CASSFHHQPQHF.

CDR3 DNA sequence: TGTGCCAGCAGTTCCCCGGCTACAGGGAAAACAGATACGCAGTATTTT. Translating gives CASSSPATGKTDTQYF. The chain is built from TRBV28 and TRBJ2-3, with D possibly TRBD1 on 6 matching bases. The length of the CDR3 is 16 residues. Trimming took off 4 bases at V and 3 bases at J, with 17 bases between the two ends. CDR1 and CDR2 from the germline V gene are MDHEN and SYDVKM.

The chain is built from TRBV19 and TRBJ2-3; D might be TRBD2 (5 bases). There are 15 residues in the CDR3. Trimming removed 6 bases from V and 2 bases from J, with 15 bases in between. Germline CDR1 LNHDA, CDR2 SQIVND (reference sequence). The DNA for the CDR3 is TGTGCCAGTAGCCCCTCGGCCCTAGCCACAGATACGCAGTATTTT. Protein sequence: CASSPSALATDTQYF.

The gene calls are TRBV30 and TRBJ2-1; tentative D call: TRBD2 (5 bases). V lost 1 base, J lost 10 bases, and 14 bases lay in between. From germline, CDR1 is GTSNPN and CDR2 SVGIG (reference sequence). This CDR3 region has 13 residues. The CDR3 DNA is TGTGCCTGGAGTGCCTGGGGAGCTCGAGAGCAGTTCTTC. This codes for CAWSAWGAREQFF.

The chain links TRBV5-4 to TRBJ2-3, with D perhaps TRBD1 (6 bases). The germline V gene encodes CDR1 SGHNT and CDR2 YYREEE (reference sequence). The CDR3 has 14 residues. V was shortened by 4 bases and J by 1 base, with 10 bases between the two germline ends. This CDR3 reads CASSTSGGTDTQYF. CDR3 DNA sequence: TGTGCCAGCAGCACATCAGGGGGCACAGATACGCAGTATTTT.

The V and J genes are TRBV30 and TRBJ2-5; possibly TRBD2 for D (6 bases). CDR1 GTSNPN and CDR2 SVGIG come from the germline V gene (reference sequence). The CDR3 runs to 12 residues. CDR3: CAGDSGEETQYF. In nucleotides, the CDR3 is TGTGCAGGGGACTCCGGGGAAGAGACCCAGTACTTC.

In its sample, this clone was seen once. The CDR3 is CASSYSSLAGGEQYV. The CDR3 DNA reads TGTGCCAGCAGTTACTCGAGTCTAGCGGGAGGCGAGCAGTACGTC. The V gene is TRBV6-5, the J gene TRBJ2-7, with 11 bases fitting TRBD2. This CDR3 is built from 15 residues. The V and J ends lost 0 bases and 6 bases, in that order; junction bases with no gene match: 4. Germline V gene data show CDR1 as MNHEY and CDR2 as SVGAGI.

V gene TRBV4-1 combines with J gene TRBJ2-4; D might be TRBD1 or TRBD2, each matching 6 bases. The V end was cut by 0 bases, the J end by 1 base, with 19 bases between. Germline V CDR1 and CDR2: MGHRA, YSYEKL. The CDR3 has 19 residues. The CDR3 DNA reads TGCGCCAGCAGCCAAGATAAACCCGCTTTAGGGGGGGCCAAAAACATTCAGTACTTC. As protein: CASSQDKPALGGAKNIQYF.

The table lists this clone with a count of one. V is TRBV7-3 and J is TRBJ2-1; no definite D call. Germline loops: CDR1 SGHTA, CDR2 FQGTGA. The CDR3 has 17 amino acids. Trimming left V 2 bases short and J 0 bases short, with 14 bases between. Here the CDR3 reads CASSLSNVRSSYNEQFF. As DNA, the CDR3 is TGTGCCAGCAGCTTATCGAATGTCCGTAGCTCCTACAATGAGCAGTTCTTC.

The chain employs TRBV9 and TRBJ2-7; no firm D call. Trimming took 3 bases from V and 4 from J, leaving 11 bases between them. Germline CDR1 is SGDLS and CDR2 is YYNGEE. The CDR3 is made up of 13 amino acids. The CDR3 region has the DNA TGTGCCAGCAGCGCTGGATGGAGTTACGAGCAGTACTTC. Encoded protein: CASSAGWSYEQYF.

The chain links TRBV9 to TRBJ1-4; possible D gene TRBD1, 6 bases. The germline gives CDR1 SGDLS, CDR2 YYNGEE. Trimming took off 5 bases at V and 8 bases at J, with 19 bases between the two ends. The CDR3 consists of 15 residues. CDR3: CASSGPGQGPEKLFF. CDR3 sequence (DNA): TGTGCCAGCAGTGGTCCGGGACAAGGGCCCGAAAAACTGTTTTTT.

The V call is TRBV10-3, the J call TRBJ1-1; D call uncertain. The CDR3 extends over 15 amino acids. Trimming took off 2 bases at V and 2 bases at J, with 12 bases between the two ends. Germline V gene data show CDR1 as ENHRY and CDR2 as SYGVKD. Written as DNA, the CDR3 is TGTGCCATCAGTGAGGTGCGAATTTCTAACACTGAAGCTTTCTTT. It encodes CAISEVRISNTEAFF.

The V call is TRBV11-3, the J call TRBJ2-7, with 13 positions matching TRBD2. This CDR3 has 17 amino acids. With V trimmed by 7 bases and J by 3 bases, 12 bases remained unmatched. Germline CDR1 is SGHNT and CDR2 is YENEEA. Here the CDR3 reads CASTRTSGSLPIYEQYV. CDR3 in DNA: TGTGCCAGCACCCGGACTAGCGGGAGTCTCCCCATCTACGAGCAGTACGTC.

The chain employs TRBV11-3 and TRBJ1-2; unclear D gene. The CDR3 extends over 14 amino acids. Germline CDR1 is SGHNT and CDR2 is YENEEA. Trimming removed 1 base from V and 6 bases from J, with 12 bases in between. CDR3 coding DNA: TGTGCCAGCAGCTTAGGTGTCGAGACCCATGGCTACACCTTC. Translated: CASSLGVETHGYTF.

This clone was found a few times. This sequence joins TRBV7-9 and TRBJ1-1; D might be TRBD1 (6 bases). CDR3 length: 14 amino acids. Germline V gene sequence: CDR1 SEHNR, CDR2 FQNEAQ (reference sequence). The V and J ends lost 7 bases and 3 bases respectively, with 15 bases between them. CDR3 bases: TGTGCCAGCACCCCCCGGGACACCTACACTGAAGCTTTCTTT. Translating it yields CASTPRDTYTEAFF.

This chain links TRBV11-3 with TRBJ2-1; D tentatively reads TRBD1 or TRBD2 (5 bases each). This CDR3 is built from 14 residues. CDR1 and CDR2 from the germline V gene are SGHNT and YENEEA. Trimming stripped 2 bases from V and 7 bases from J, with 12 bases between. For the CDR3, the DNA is TGTGCCAGCAGCTTACTCGGGGCAGGGAATGAGCAGTTCTTC. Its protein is CASSLLGAGNEQFF. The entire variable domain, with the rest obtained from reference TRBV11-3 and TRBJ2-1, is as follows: EAGVVQSPRYKIIEKKQPVAFWCNPISGHNTLYWYLQNLGQGPELLIRYENEEAVDDSQLPKDRFSAERLKGVDSTLKIQPAELGDSAVYLCASSLLGAGNEQFFGPGTRLTVL.

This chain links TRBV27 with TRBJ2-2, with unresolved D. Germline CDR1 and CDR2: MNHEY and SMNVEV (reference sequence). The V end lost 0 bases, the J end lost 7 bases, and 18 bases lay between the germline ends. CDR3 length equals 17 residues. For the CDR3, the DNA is TGTGCCAGCAGTTTATCGTTAGGCCCCTTGAGAGGCGGGGAGCTGTTTTTT. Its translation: CASSLSLGPLRGGELFF.

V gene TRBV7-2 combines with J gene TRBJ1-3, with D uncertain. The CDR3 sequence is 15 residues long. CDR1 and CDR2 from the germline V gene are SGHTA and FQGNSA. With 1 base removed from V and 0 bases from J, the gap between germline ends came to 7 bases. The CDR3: CASSLGVVSGNTIYF. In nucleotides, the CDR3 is TGTGCCAGCAGCTTAGGCGTCGTCTCTGGAAACACCATATATTTT.

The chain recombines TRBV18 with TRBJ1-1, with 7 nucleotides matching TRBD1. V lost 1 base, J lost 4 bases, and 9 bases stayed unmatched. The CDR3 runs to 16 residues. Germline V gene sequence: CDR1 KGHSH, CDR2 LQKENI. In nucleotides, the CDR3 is TGTGCCAGCTCACCACTTGTAGGGGGCGAGGGCACTGAAGCTTTCTTT. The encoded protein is CASSPLVGGEGTEAFF.

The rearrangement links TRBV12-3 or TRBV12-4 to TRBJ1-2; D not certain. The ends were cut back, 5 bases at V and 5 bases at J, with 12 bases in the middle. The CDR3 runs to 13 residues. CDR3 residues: CASSHRDMYGYTF. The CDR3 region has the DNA TGTGCCAGCAGTCACCGGGATATGTATGGCTACACCTTC.

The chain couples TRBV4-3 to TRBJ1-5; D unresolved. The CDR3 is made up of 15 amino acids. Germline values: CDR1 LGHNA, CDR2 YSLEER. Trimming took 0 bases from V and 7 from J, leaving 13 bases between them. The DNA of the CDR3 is TGCGCCAGCAGCCAAGATTTAGGGCTAGGACAGCCCCAGCATTTT. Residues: CASSQDLGLGQPQHF.

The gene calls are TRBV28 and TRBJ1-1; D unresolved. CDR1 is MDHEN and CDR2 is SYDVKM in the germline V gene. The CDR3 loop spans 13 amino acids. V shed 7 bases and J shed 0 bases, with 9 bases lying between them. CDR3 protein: CASTRELNTEAFF. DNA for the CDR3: TGTGCCAGCACCCGGGAGTTGAACACTGAAGCTTTCTTT.